The clone carrying this T cell receptor (beta chain) occurred many times. Its specificity is not known. The read halts 3 residues ahead of the CDR3 end, with the missing end drawn from the germline J gene. This entry belongs to a study of T cell clonality in common variable immunodeficiency. Patients and controls were mostly of Caucasian heritage. V trimming: 4 bases; J trimming: 4 bases; junction bases outside the gene matches: 8. CDR1 and CDR2 from the germline V gene are SGHDT and YYEEEE. CDR3 length: 15 residues. General study results and limits: Compared with healthy controls, CVID subjects showed increased TCRbeta clonality, mostly in about a third. Reportedly, TCR beta sequences from common variable immunodeficiency showed fewer deletions and N-nucleotide insertions.

The table came from immunoSEQ multiplex PCR; TCRdb's copy has only in-frame clones and leaves some out. Listed for the sample are some 52,000 clones, none seen a single time. The chain joins TRBV5-6 to TRBJ1-2, with TRBD1 matching 9 bases. This receptor was taken from a person aged 18-69 years in good health. The sample comprised peripheral blood mononuclear cells. CDR3 region: CASSIGQGSVYGYTF. CDR3 DNA, as far as it was read: TGTGCCAGCAGCATTGGACAGGGGAGTGTCTATGGC.